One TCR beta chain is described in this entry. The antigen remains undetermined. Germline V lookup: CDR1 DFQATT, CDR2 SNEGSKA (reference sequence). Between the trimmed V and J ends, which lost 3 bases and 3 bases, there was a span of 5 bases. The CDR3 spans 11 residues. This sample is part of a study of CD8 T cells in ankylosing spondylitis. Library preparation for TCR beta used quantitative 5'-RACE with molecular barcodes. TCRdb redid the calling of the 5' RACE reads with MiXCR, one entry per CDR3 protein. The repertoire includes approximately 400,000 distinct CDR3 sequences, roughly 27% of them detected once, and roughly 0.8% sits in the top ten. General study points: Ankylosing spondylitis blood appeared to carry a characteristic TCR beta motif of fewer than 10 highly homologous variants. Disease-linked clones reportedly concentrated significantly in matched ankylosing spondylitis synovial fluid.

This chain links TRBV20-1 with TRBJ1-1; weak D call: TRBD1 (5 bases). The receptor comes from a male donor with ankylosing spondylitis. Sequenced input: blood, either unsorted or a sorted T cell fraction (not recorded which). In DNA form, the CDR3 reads TGCAGTGCTAGGGGGGACACTGAAGCTTTCTTT. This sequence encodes CSARGDTEAFF.